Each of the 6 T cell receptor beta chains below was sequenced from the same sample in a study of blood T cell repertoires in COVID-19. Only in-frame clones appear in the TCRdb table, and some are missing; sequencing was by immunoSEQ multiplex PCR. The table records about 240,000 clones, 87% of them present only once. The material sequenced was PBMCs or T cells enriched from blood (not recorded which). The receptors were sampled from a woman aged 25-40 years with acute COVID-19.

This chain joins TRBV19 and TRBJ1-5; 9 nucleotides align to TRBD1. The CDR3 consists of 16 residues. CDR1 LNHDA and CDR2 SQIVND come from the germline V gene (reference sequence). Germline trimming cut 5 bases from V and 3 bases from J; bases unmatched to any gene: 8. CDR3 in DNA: TGTGCCAGTAGTGCTAAAGGGACAGGGATCAATCAGCCCCAGCATTTT. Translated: CASSAKGTGINQPQHF. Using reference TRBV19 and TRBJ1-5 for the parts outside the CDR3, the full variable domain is DGGITQSPKYLFRKEGQNVTLSCEQNLNHDAMYWYRQDPGQGLRLIYYSQIVNDFQKGDIAEGYSVSREKKESFPLTVTSAQKNPTAFYLCASSAKGTGINQPQHFGDGTRLSIL.

In nucleotides, the CDR3 is TGTGCCAGCAGCCAAGCGACAGGTCCCAACTATGGCTACACCTTC. The encoded protein is CASSQATGPNYGYTF. The chain combines TRBV21-1 with TRBJ1-2; the D call of TRBD1 is as the table states it, not checked on the DNA. TRBV21-1 is described as a pseudogene. This CDR3 spans 15 amino acids.

CDR3 nucleotide sequence: TGTGCCATCAGTGAGTCGTTCGTGCAGGCTGGAAACACCATATATTTT. It encodes CAISESFVQAGNTIYF. The rearrangement joins TRBV10-3 to TRBJ1-3; D gene ambiguous. Looked up from germline, CDR1 is ENHRY and CDR2 is SYGVKD. This CDR3 is built from 16 residues. V was pared by 0 bases and J by 2 bases, with 11 bases between.

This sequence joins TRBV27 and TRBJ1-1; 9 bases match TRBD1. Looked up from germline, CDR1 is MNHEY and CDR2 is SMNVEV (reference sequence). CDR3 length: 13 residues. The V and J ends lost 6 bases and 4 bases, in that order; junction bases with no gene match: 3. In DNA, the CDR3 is TGTGCCAGCAGGGGGACAGGGTCCACTGAAGCTTTCTTT. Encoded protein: CASRGTGSTEAFF.

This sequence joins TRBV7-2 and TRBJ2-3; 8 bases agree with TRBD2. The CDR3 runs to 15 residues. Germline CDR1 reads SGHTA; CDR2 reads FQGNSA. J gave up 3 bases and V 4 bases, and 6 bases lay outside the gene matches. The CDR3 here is CASSSLGLATDTQYF. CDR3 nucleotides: TGTGCCAGCAGCTCTCTTGGACTAGCAACAGATACGCAGTATTTT.

For the CDR3, the DNA is TGCGCCAGCAGCCAAGACGCCGGACAGGGAAACACTGAAGCTTTCTTT. It codes for CASSQDAGQGNTEAFF. This chain uses TRBV4-3 with TRBJ1-1; 8 bases match TRBD1. The germline CDR1 and CDR2 sequences are LGHNA and YSLEER. Trimming took 0 bases from V and 2 from J; bases not matched to a gene: 5. The CDR3 totals 16 residues.